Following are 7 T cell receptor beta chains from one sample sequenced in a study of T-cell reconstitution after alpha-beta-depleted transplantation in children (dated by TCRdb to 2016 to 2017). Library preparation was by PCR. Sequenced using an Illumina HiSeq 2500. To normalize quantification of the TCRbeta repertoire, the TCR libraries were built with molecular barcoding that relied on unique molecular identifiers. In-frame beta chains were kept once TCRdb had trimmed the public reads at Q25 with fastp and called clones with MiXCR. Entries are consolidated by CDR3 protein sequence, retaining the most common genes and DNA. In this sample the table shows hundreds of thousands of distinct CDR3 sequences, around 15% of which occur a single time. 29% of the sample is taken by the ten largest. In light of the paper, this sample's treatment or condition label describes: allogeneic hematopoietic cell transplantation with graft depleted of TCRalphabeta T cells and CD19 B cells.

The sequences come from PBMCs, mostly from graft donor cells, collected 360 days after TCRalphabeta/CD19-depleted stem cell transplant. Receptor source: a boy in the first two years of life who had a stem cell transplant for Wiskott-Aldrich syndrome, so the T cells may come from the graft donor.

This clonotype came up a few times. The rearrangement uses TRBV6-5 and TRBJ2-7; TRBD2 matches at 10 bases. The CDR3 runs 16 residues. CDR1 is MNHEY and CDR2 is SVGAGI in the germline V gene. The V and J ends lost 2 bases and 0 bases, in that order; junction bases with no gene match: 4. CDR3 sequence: CASSYSGRATSYEQYF. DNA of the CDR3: TGTGCCAGCAGTTACAGCGGGAGGGCTACCTCCTACGAGCAGTACTTC.

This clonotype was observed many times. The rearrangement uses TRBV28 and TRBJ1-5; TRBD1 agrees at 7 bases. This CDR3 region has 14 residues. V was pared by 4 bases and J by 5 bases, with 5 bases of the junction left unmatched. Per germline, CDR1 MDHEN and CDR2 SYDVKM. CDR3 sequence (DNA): TGTGCCAGCAGTTGGGACAGCCCTCATCAGCCCCAGCATTTT. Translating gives CASSWDSPHQPQHF.

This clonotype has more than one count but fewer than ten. CDR3 amino acids: CASSLVLWGYNEQFF. The CDR3 region has the DNA TGTGCCAGCAGCTTAGTCTTATGGGGATACAATGAGCAGTTCTTC. The J gene is TRBJ2-1, the V gene TRBV7-2; no definite D call. The V end lost 1 base, the J end lost 4 bases, and 11 bases lay between the germline ends. The CDR3 runs 15 residues. Per germline, CDR1 SGHTA and CDR2 FQGNSA.

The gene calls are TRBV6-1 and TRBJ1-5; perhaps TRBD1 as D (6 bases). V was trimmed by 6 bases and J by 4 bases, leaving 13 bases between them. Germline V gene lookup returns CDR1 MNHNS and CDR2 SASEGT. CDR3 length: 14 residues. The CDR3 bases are TGTGCCAGCAGCCACAGGGACGGGAATCAGCCCCAGCATTTT. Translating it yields CASSHRDGNQPQHF.

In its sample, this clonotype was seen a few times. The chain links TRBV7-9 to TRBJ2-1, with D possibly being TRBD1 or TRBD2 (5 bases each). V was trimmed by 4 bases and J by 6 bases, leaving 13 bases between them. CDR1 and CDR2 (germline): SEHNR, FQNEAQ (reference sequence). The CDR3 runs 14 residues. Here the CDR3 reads CASSSLSGANEQFF. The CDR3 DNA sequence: TGTGCCAGCAGCTCGCTATCCGGGGCCAATGAGCAGTTCTTC.

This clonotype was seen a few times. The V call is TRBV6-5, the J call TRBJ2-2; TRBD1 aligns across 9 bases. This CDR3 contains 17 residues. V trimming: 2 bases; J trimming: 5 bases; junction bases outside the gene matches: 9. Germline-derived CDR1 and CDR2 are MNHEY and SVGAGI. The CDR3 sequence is CASSYSRTGGRTGELFF. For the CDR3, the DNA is TGTGCCAGCAGTTACAGCCGAACAGGGGGCCGGACCGGGGAGCTGTTTTTT.

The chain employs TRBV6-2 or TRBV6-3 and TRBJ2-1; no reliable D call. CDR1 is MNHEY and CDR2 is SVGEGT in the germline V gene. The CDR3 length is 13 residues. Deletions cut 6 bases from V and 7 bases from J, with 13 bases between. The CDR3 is CASRPIPGNEQFF. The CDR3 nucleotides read TGTGCCAGCAGACCTATCCCTGGGAATGAGCAGTTCTTC.